The 11 T cell receptor beta chains below all came from one sample that was sequenced in a study of T cell repertoires in ileal Crohn's disease. Clones were read by immunoSEQ multiplex PCR, and TCRdb kept only the in-frame ones, dropping some. The sample includes 10,000 to 15,000 clones, 70% to 90% of them seen just once. The sample's time point: neoterminal ileum biopsy at postoperative endoscopy, about 6 months after surgery. The source material was ileal tissue. The receptors stem from an adult with Crohn's disease.

This clone showed up just once. The chain has TRBV29-1 and TRBJ1-4; the match to TRBD1 covers 7 bases. The CDR3 runs to 13 residues. In germline, CDR1 is SQVTM, CDR2 ANQGSEA. V shed 7 bases and J 4 bases; nucleotides not matched to a gene: 6. CDR3 amino acids: CSALDRNNEKLFF. Written as DNA, the CDR3 is TGCAGCGCCCTGGACAGGAATAATGAAAAACTGTTTTTT. The full variable domain, its missing parts supplied by reference TRBV29-1 and TRBJ1-4, is SAVISQKPSRDICQRGTSLTIQCQVDSQVTMMFWYRQQPGQSLTLIATANQGSEATYESGFVIDKFPISRPNLTFSTLTVSNMSPEDSSIYLCSALDRNNEKLFFGSGTQLSVL.

This clone was observed once. The chain joins TRBV10-3 to TRBJ2-3; 8 positions agree with TRBD2. With V trimmed by 6 bases and J by 4 bases, 3 bases remained unmatched. From germline, CDR1 is ENHRY and CDR2 SYGVKD. The CDR3 sequence is 13 residues long. CDR3 bases: TGTGCCATCAGGAGCGGGGGTGCAGATACGCAGTATTTT. Its translation is CAIRSGGADTQYF.

The rearrangement links TRBV19 to TRBJ2-5; TRBD1 matches at 8 bases. The J call may be faulty, since TRBJ2-7 better matches the DNA end. The CDR3 spans 15 residues. Germline V gives CDR1 LNHDA, CDR2 SQIVND (reference sequence). This CDR3 reads CASSAYGTGRYEQYF. In nucleotides, the CDR3 is TGTGCCAGTAGTGCATACGGGACAGGAAGATACGAGCAGTACTTC.

The chain couples TRBV6-5 to TRBJ1-5; no definite D call. V gave up 2 bases and J gave up 0 bases, with 8 bases separating them. The germline gives CDR1 MNHEY, CDR2 SVGAGI. The CDR3 is 15 residues long. CDR3 nucleotides: TGTGCCAGCAGTTACCGCACAGATAGCAATCAGCCCCAGCATTTT. Its protein is CASSYRTDSNQPQHF.

The gene calls are TRBV5-1 and TRBJ2-2, with 11 bases fitting TRBD1. Germline CDR1 SGHRS, CDR2 YFSETQ. The CDR3 covers 17 residues. Unmatched junction bases numbered 5, after V lost 4 bases and J lost 0 bases. The CDR3 region has the DNA TGCGCCAGCAGCCCCGGGACAGGGGGAACGAACACCGGGGAGCTGTTTTTT. This sequence encodes CASSPGTGGTNTGELFF.

J is TRBJ2-7 and V is TRBV15; a possible D gene is TRBD2 (6 bases). The CDR3 runs 15 residues. The germline V and J ends were trimmed by 3 bases and 0 bases, with 12 bases remaining between them. CDR1 is LNHNV, CDR2 YYDKDF, per germline (reference sequence). In DNA, the CDR3 is TGTGCCACCAGCAGGGGGGGTGGACCCTCCTACGAGCAGTACTTC. Residues: CATSRGGGPSYEQYF. Full variable domain (remainder filled in from reference TRBV15 and TRBJ2-7): DAMVIQNPRYQVTQFGKPVTLSCSQTLNHNVMYWYQQKSSQAPKLLFHYYDKDFNNEADTPDNFQSRRPNTSFCFLDIRSPGLGDTAMYLCATSRGGGPSYEQYFGPGTRLTVT.

The chain carries TRBV11-3 and TRBJ2-2; D not certain. With 1 base removed from V and 2 bases from J, the gap between germline ends came to 5 bases. Per germline, CDR1 SGHNT and CDR2 YENEEA. The CDR3 has 14 residues. The CDR3 region has the DNA TGTGCCAGCAGCTTAGCTGTCAACACCGGGGAGCTGTTTTTT. The encoded protein is CASSLAVNTGELFF.

The rearrangement joins TRBV5-4 to TRBJ2-1; no reliable D call. The V end was cut by 0 bases, the J end by 0 bases, with 7 bases between. Germline loops: CDR1 SGHNT, CDR2 YYREEE (reference sequence). There are 15 residues in the CDR3. The DNA of the CDR3 is TGTGCCAGCAGCTTGGACAGTAGCTCCTACAATGAGCAGTTCTTC. This codes for CASSLDSSSYNEQFF.

The V call is TRBV30, the J call TRBJ2-5; no reliable D call. Germline CDR1 is GTSNPN and CDR2 is SVGIG (reference sequence). The length of the CDR3 is 11 residues. The V end was cut by 1 base, the J end by 7 bases, with 7 bases between. The CDR3 sequence is CAWSDRWTQYF. In nucleotides, the CDR3 is TGTGCCTGGAGTGATCGGTGGACCCAGTACTTC.

This chain connects TRBV5-5 to TRBJ1-1; D not resolved. The CDR3 spans 13 residues. CDR1 and CDR2 from the germline V gene are SGHKS and YYEKEE (reference sequence). The germline V and J ends were trimmed by 2 bases and 3 bases, with 8 bases remaining between them. This CDR3 is CASSFGADTEAFF. CDR3 sequence (DNA): TGTGCCAGCAGCTTTGGAGCGGACACTGAAGCTTTCTTT.

This clone was observed once. The rearrangement links TRBV13 to TRBJ2-7; D may be TRBD2 (7 bases). Germline lookup yields CDR1 PRHDT and CDR2 FYEKMQ (reference sequence). CDR3 size: 16 residues. V lost 4 bases and J 7 bases, leaving 23 bases between the germline ends. The CDR3, as DNA: TGTGCCAGCAGCTCGTCTTCCGGCGGGGGCTCTGGGGAGCAGTACTTC. Translation: CASSSSSGGGSGEQYF.